The rows below give T cell receptor beta chains drawn from one sample of a study of blood T cell repertoires in COVID-19. The assay was immunoSEQ multiplex PCR, and TCRdb's table has in-frame clones only and misses some. The profile shows about 320,000 clones, roughly 88% of them singletons. Sequenced: PBMCs or T cells enriched from blood (not recorded which). These receptors all stem from a man aged 25 to 40 who had recovered from COVID-19. Both conserved end residues are trimmed from each CDR3. The size entry is marked missing in some rows and otherwise reads once, few, many or a size class.

ASSLRGRELYEQY 13 TRBV27 NA
ASSRQGGDTGELF 13 TRBV19 few
ASRHNEQF 8 TRBV12-1 NA
AGGEQGASGANVLT 14 TRBV10-2 once
ASSRRPGSSYNSPLH 15 TRBV5-4 NA
ASSLGPGQVLDEQY 14 TRBV10-1 NA
ASSYRTPTDTQY 12 TRBV6-5 NA
SASQGYADTQY 11 TRBV20-1 once
ASSQGVTGSTDTQY 14 TRBV4-2 NA
ASSESSGAQY 10 TRBV10-1 NA
ASSQPRSRDSLRANVLT 17 TRBV3-1/TRBV3-2 NA
AISGLAGTYEQY 12 TRBV10-3 NA
ASKTGSSYEQY 11 TRBV5-1 NA
ASSLSAGGWETQY 13 TRBV27 NA
ASSLSGGGNTIY 12 TRBV5-1 NA
ASRASGGGYEQY 12 TRBV27 NA
ASSYGGTGNTEAF 13 TRBV6-2/TRBV6-3 NA
ASSSDRVGSDTQY 13 TRBV5-1 NA
AISESGVGGTEAF 13 TRBV10-3 NA
ASAQGGNSNQPQH 13 TRBV9 NA
ASSLATQGAGSNQPQH 16 TRBV7-9 NA
ASSLFPPTGPGNTIY 15 TRBV27 NA
ASRPGLADYEQY 12 TRBV11-1 NA
ASSLDGDSNQPQH 13 TRBV7-6 NA
ASSPPLGQGSGEQY 14 TRBV18 NA
ASSLTRGQGVNEQF 14 TRBV5-1 NA